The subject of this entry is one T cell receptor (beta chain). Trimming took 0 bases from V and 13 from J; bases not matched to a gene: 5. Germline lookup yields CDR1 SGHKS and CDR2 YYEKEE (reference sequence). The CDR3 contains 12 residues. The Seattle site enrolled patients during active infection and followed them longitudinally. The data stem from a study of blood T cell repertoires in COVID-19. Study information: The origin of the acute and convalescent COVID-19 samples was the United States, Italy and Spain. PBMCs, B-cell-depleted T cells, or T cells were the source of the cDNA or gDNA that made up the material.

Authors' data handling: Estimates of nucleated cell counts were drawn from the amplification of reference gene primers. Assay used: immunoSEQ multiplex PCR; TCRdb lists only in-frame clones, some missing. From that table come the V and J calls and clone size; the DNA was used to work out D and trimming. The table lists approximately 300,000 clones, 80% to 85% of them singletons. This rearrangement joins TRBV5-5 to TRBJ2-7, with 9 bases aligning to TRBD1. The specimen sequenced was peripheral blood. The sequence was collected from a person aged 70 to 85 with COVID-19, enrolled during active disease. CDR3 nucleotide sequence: TGTGCCAGCAGCTTGGGCGGGGGACAGGGTTACTTC. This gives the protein CASSLGGGQGYF.